This is a list of T cell receptor beta chains from one sample in a study of blood T cells in healthy people across ages. TCRdb analysed the 5' RACE reads with MiXCR anew, one entry per CDR3 protein. This table has fewer than 600,000 distinct CDR3 sequences, 25% to 35% appearing once. This same sample was also part of a study on T cells of mothers and their children.

Sequenced: blood. These receptors originate from a boy between 2 and 10 years old in good health. CDR3s include the opening cysteine and the closing phenylalanine or tryptophan. A D gene is named only where the DNA matches it firmly. Some rows mark clone size as missing; the rest say once, few, many or name a class of expanded clone.

cdr3_nt: TGTGCCAGCAGCCCACTCCCGACCGGGCCACCAGGGAATGGCTACACCTTC
cdr3_aa: CASSPLPTGPPGNGYTF
clone_size: NA
v_call: TRBV7-9
j_call: TRBJ1-2
d_call: NA

cdr3_nt: TGTGCCAGCAGCGCGGGACTAGCGGGGGCTGCGGAGACCCAGTACTTC
cdr3_aa: CASSAGLAGAAETQYF
clone_size: few
v_call: TRBV2
j_call: TRBJ2-5
d_call: TRBD2

cdr3_nt: TGCGCCAGCAGCTTAAGCGGCCGGTCGGAAGAGACCCAGCACTTC
cdr3_aa: CASSLSGRSEETQHF
clone_size: NA
v_call: TRBV5-1
j_call: TRBJ2-5
d_call: NA

cdr3_nt: TGTGCCAGCAGGACAGGGTCTGAAGCTTTCTTT
cdr3_aa: CASRTGSEAFF
clone_size: NA
v_call: TRBV25-1
j_call: TRBJ1-1
d_call: TRBD1

cdr3_nt: TGCGCCAGCAGCCAAGATGTGACAGGGGTTGGTAGCGGGAGGGAGAGGGAGCAGTTCTTC
cdr3_aa: CASSQDVTGVGSGREREQFF
clone_size: NA
v_call: TRBV4-3
j_call: TRBJ2-1
d_call: TRBD2

cdr3_nt: TGTGCCATCAGTGAGGGGACAGTGCAACAAGAGACCCAGTACTTC
cdr3_aa: CAISEGTVQQETQYF
clone_size: few
v_call: TRBV10-3
j_call: TRBJ2-5
d_call: TRBD1

cdr3_nt: TGTGCCAGCAGCCAAACACATAGGGTGGCAGATACGCAGTATTTT
cdr3_aa: CASSQTHRVADTQYF
clone_size: few
v_call: TRBV4-2
j_call: TRBJ2-3
d_call: NA

cdr3_nt: TGCAGTGCTAGAGATCGGGGGGCTGCCTACGAGCAGTACTTC
cdr3_aa: CSARDRGAAYEQYF
clone_size: once
v_call: TRBV20-1
j_call: TRBJ2-7
d_call: NA

cdr3_nt: TGTGCCATCAGTGAGTCATCACGAGCCGGGGAGCTGTTTTTT
cdr3_aa: CAISESSRAGELFF
clone_size: few
v_call: TRBV10-3
j_call: TRBJ2-2
d_call: NA

cdr3_nt: TGTGCCAGCAGCCAAGTTGTAAATGAGCAGTTCTTC
cdr3_aa: CASSQVVNEQFF
clone_size: NA
v_call: TRBV3-1
j_call: TRBJ2-1
d_call: NA

cdr3_nt: TGTGCCAGCTCACCACTCCAGGGGGAGGATACGCAGTATTTT
cdr3_aa: CASSPLQGEDTQYF
clone_size: few
v_call: TRBV18
j_call: TRBJ2-3
d_call: TRBD1

cdr3_nt: TGTGCCAGCAGCCAATCGACCCGGACTAGCGGGAACAATGAGCAGTTCTTC
cdr3_aa: CASSQSTRTSGNNEQFF
clone_size: NA
v_call: TRBV14
j_call: TRBJ2-1
d_call: TRBD2

cdr3_nt: TGCGCCAGCCAGGGGTCAGGGGAGACCCAGTACTTC
cdr3_aa: CASQGSGETQYF
clone_size: NA
v_call: TRBV5-1
j_call: TRBJ2-5
d_call: NA

cdr3_nt: TGTGCTAGTGCCTTCCGAGTAGACACAGATACGCAGTATTTT
cdr3_aa: CASAFRVDTDTQYF
clone_size: few
v_call: TRBV12-5
j_call: TRBJ2-3
d_call: NA

cdr3_nt: TGCAGTGCTAGGGTCGGACTAGCGGGCTCCTACAATGAGCAGTTCTTC
cdr3_aa: CSARVGLAGSYNEQFF
clone_size: once
v_call: TRBV20-1
j_call: TRBJ2-1
d_call: TRBD2

cdr3_nt: TGTGCCAGCAGCTTAGAGTTTTCGGGGATGAGCAGCACCGGGGAGCTGTTTTTT
cdr3_aa: CASSLEFSGMSSTGELFF
clone_size: NA
v_call: TRBV7-2
j_call: TRBJ2-2
d_call: NA

cdr3_nt: TGTGCCAGCAGTGAGACGCATTACAATGAGCAGTTCTTC
cdr3_aa: CASSETHYNEQFF
clone_size: NA
v_call: TRBV27
j_call: TRBJ2-1
d_call: NA